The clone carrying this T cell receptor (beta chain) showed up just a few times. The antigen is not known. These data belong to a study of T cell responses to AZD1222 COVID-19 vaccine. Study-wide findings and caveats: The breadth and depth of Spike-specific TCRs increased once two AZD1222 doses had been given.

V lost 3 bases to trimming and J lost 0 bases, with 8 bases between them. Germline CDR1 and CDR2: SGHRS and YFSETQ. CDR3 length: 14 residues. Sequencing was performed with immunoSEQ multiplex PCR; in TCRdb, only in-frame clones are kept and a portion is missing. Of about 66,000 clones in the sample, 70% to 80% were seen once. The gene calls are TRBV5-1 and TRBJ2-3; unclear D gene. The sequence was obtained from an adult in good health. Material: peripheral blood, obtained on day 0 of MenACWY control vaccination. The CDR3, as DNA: TGCGCCAGCAGCTCCTTACTCAGCACAGATACGCAGTATTTT. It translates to CASSSLLSTDTQYF.